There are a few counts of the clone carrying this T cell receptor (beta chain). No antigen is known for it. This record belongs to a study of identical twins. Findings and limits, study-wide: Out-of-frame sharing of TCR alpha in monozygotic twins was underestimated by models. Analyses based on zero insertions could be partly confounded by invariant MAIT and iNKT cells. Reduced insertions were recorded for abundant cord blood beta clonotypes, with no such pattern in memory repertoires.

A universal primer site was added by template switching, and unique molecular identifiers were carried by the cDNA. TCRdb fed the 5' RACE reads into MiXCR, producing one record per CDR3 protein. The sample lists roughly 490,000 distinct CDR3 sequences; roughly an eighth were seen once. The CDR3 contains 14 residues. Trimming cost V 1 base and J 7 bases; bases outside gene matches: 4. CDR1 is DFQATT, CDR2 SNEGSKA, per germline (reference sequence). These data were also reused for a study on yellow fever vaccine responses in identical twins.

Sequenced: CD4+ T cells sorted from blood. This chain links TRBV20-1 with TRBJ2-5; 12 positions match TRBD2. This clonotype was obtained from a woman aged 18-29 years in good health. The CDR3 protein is CSARVGLAGGTQYF. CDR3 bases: TGCAGTGCTAGAGTGGGACTAGCGGGTGGGACCCAGTACTTC.